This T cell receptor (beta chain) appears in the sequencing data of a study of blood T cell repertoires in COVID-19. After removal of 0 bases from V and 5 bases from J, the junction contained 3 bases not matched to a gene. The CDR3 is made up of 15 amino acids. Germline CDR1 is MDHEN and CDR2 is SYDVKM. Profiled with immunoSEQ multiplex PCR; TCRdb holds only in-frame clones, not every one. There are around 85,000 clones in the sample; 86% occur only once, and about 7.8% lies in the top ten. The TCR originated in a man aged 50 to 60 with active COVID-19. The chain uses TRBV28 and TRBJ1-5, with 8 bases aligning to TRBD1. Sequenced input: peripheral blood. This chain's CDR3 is CASSLWSGGDQPQHF. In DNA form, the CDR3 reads TGTGCCAGCAGTTTATGGTCAGGGGGCGATCAGCCCCAGCATTTT.